This T cell receptor (beta chain) was recovered during a study of spatial heterogeneity in lung cancer. Time point denoted: blood at routine non-recurrence follow-up after resection. Each CDR3 protein is one row after TCRdb ran MiXCR on the 5' RACE reads. The table has about 36,000 distinct CDR3 sequences, about 7.9% seen once. This clonotype was detected ten times or more. The germline CDR1 and CDR2 sequences are SNHLY and FYNNEI. The CDR3 spans 15 residues. J was trimmed by 5 bases and V by 4 bases; bases with no gene match: 4. This sequence joins TRBV2 and TRBJ2-2; 10 bases align to TRBD1. The material sequenced was PBMCs, taken at follow-up. The sequence was collected from a male donor with early-stage non-small cell lung cancer. The CDR3 DNA reads TGTGCCAGCAGTGGACAGGGGGCAAGGACCGGGGAGCTGTTTTTT. Translation gives CASSGQGARTGELFF.